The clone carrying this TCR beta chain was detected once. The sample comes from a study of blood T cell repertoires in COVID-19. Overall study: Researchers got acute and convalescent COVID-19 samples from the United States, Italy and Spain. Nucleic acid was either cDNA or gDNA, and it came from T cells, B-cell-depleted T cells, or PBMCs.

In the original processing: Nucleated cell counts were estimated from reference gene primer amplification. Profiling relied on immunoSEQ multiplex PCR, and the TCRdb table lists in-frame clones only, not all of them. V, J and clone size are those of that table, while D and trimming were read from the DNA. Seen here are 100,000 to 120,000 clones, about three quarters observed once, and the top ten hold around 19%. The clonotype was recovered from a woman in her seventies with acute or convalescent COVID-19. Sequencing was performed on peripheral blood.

CDR3 DNA sequence: TGTGCCAGTAGTACCCAGGGGGCAGGCACAGATACGCAGTATTTT. Protein sequence: CASSTQGAGTDTQYF. The rearrangement links TRBV19 to TRBJ2-3; 8 bases line up with TRBD1. Unmatched junction bases numbered 4, after V lost 4 bases and J lost 1 base. The CDR3 sequence is 15 residues long. Germline CDR1 and CDR2: LNHDA and SQIVND (reference sequence).